A single sample gave rise to the 7 T cell receptor beta chains below, sequenced in a study of CD4+ T cells in melanoma. Here immunoSEQ multiplex PCR was the method, and the copy in TCRdb shows in-frame clones only, minus some. The table lists just under 10,000 clones, 55% to 75% of them singletons. The sequenced material came from cells from a culture (not recorded whether cultured in vitro). The source is a human donor with melanoma.

The rearrangement joins TRBV7-3 to TRBJ1-1; D uncertain. The germline gives CDR1 SGHTA, CDR2 FQGTGA. The CDR3 is made up of 12 amino acids. Deletions cut 2 bases from V and 7 bases from J, with 8 bases between. CDR3 nucleotides: TGTGCCAGCAGCTTATCCCTTAGTGAAGCTTTCTTT. Its protein is CASSLSLSEAFF.

The V gene is TRBV7-8, the J gene TRBJ1-1; no clear D gene. The germline V gene encodes CDR1 SGHVS and CDR2 FQNEAQ. Trimming cost V 3 bases and J 2 bases, with 10 bases left between them. The CDR3 runs to 14 residues. The CDR3 DNA is TGTGCCAGCAGCTTCAGTATCGGCAACACTGAAGCTTTCTTT. Protein sequence: CASSFSIGNTEAFF.

V gene TRBV10-2 combines with J gene TRBJ2-3, with TRBD1 identical over 7 bases. This CDR3 has 13 amino acids. V trimming: 6 bases; J trimming: 4 bases; junction bases outside the gene matches: 4. CDR1 is WSHSY, CDR2 SAAADI, per germline. CDR3 in DNA: TGCGCCAGCAGCCCCGACAGGGCAGATACGCAGTATTTT. Its translation is CASSPDRADTQYF.

The V and J genes are TRBV4-1 and TRBJ2-7; 7 nucleotides agree with TRBD1. The CDR3 consists of 12 residues. Germline CDR1 MGHRA, CDR2 YSYEKL. The junction had 3 bases not matched to a gene; V was cut back by 1 base and J by 9 bases. CDR3 loop: CASSQVGTVQYF. In nucleotides, the CDR3 is TGCGCCAGCAGCCAAGTCGGGACAGTGCAGTACTTC.

Remarks on this clone: Other DNA sequences in the same sample also yield this CDR3. The chain has TRBV5-1 and TRBJ2-5; TRBD1 agrees at 11 bases. The CDR3 is 13 amino acids. Unmatched junction bases numbered 1, after V lost 4 bases and J lost 5 bases. The germline CDR1 and CDR2 sequences are SGHRS and YFSETQ. The CDR3 region is CASSRDRGETQYF. The CDR3 DNA reads as TGCGCCAGCAGCCGGGACAGGGGGGAGACCCAGTACTTC.

CDR3 nucleotides: TGCGCCAGCAGCCCGGACGTCCAGATGGGGAAACTGTTTTTT. It encodes CASSPDVQMGKLFF. The V and J genes are TRBV5-1 and TRBJ1-4; D not resolved. Trimming cost V 4 bases and J 11 bases, with 18 bases left between them. This CDR3 spans 14 amino acids. Germline V CDR1 and CDR2: SGHRS, YFSETQ.

V usage is TRBV10-3 and J usage is TRBJ2-1; TRBD2 matches 8 bases. Germline V gene lookup returns CDR1 ENHRY and CDR2 SYGVKD. V lost 10 bases to trimming and J lost 11 bases; unmatched junction nucleotides: 10. This CDR3 comprises 12 residues. This CDR3 reads CANSGGDEKQFF. CDR3 in DNA: TGTGCCAACTCGGGGGGGGACGAGAAGCAGTTCTTC.